The 22 T cell receptor beta chains given below trace back to one sample, sequenced in a study of blood T cell repertoires in COVID-19. Sequencing used immunoSEQ multiplex PCR; TCRdb keeps in-frame clones, though not all of them. The sample has a few hundred thousand clones, 70% to 90% seen once. The sample taken for sequencing was peripheral blood. Receptors were obtained from a woman in her 70s with acute or convalescent COVID-19.

Comments on this clone: Different DNA sequences within this sample yield the same CDR3. This chain joins TRBV5-6 and TRBJ1-6; a weak D match, TRBD1 (6 bases). This CDR3 is built from 14 residues. The V end lost 1 base, the J end lost 7 bases, and 9 bases lay between the germline ends. From germline, CDR1 is SGHDT and CDR2 YYEEEE. This CDR3 reads CASSLYRGNSPLHF. The CDR3 DNA is TGTGCCAGCAGCTTGTATAGGGGGAATTCACCCCTCCACTTT.

This rearrangement joins TRBV18 to TRBJ2-5, with D possibly TRBD1 on 6 matching bases. Germline CDR1 and CDR2: KGHSH and LQKENI. With 3 bases removed from V and 5 bases from J, the gap between germline ends came to 10 bases. The CDR3 runs to 13 residues. Here the CDR3 reads CASSPLGAETQYF. The CDR3 DNA reads TGTGCCAGCTCACCTTTGGGGGCCGAGACCCAGTACTTC.

The V call is TRBV19, the J call TRBJ1-2, with 7 bases lining up with TRBD1. Trimming at V came to 5 bases and at J to 2 bases, leaving 14 bases not matched to a gene. The CDR3 extends over 17 amino acids. Germline V lookup: CDR1 LNHDA, CDR2 SQIVND (reference sequence). Written as DNA, the CDR3 is TGTGCCAGTAGTCGCCGGACGGAAACGGACAGGAACTATGGCTACACCTTC. Translating gives CASSRRTETDRNYGYTF.

The chain carries TRBV29-1 and TRBJ2-1, with TRBD1 as a possible D gene (6 bases). Per the germline V gene, CDR1 is SQVTM and CDR2 is ANQGSEA. The CDR3 totals 12 residues. With 5 bases removed from V and 6 bases from J, the gap between germline ends came to 11 bases. The CDR3 spells CSVIGQSNEQFF. Here the CDR3 DNA reads TGCAGCGTTATTGGACAGTCCAATGAGCAGTTCTTC.

The chain links TRBV3-1 (or the pseudogene TRBV3-2) to TRBJ2-3; 9 bases agree with TRBD2. The V and J ends lost 3 bases and 7 bases, in that order; junction bases with no gene match: 8. The V gene's germline CDR1 is LGHDT and CDR2 YNNKEL (reference sequence). The CDR3 consists of 15 residues. CDR3 DNA: TGTGCCAGCAGCCAGGGAGCGGGGGGCGTAAATACGCAGTATTTT. Protein sequence: CASSQGAGGVNTQYF.

V gene TRBV6-5 combines with J gene TRBJ1-2; D call uncertain. The CDR3 covers 11 residues. V dropped 5 bases and J dropped 4 bases, with 5 bases sitting between them. Germline CDR1 MNHEY, CDR2 SVGAGI. CDR3: CASSPIYGYTF. The CDR3, as DNA: TGTGCCAGCAGTCCCATCTATGGCTACACCTTC.

The chain carries TRBV6-5 and TRBJ1-2; TRBD1 might be the D (5 bases). The assigned J gene may be wrong: the sequence end matches TRBJ2-7 better. The CDR3 is made up of 10 amino acids. Germline V gene sequence: CDR1 MNHEY, CDR2 SVGAGI. CDR3 sequence: CASEDKGQYF. DNA of the CDR3: TGTGCCAGCGAGGACAAGGGGCAGTACTTC.

V gene TRBV7-2 combines with J gene TRBJ1-1; 10 bases map to TRBD1. The V and J ends lost 5 bases and 6 bases, in that order; junction bases with no gene match: 6. CDR3 size: 14 residues. The germline V gene encodes CDR1 SGHTA and CDR2 FQGNSA. The DNA for the CDR3 is TGTGCCAGCAGCGTTCGACAGGGGGCGTCTGAAGCTTTCTTT. Protein sequence: CASSVRQGASEAFF.

The chain is built from TRBV6-2 or TRBV6-3 and TRBJ2-2; no definite D call. Germline V gene sequence: CDR1 MNHEY, CDR2 SVGEGT. This CDR3 comprises 15 residues. Trimming cost V 2 bases and J 4 bases, with 11 bases left between them. The DNA for the CDR3 is TGTGCCAGCAGTTACCCCAGCGTGGGCACCGGGGAGCTGTTTTTT. The encoded protein is CASSYPSVGTGELFF.

This chain links TRBV2 with TRBJ1-5; D unclear. The germline CDR1 and CDR2 sequences are SNHLY and FYNNEI. V gave up 8 bases and J gave up 4 bases, with 12 bases separating them. CDR3 length equals 13 residues. The CDR3 here is CASCEQHNQPQHF. CDR3 in DNA: TGTGCCAGCTGCGAACAGCATAATCAGCCCCAGCATTTT.

The chain recombines TRBV24-1 with TRBJ2-7, with TRBD1 matching 9 bases. This CDR3 is 13 amino acids long. The V gene end was trimmed by 9 bases and the J gene end by 5 bases; junction bases not matched to a gene: 7. Looked up from germline, CDR1 is KGHDR and CDR2 is SFDVKD. CDR3 coding DNA: TGTGCCACCCGACCGGGACAGGGACACGAGCAGTACTTC. Residues: CATRPGQGHEQYF.

The CDR3 region is CASSPGTGKSLEQYF. Written as DNA, the CDR3 is TGTGCCAGCAGCCCCGGGACAGGTAAATCGCTCGAGCAGTACTTC. This rearrangement joins TRBV5-8 to TRBJ2-7; 8 bases map to TRBD1. The V and J ends lost 4 bases and 6 bases, in that order; junction bases with no gene match: 12. The CDR3 loop spans 15 amino acids. The V gene's germline CDR1 is SGHTS and CDR2 YDEGEE. The complete variable domain, with remaining parts taken from reference TRBV5-8 and TRBJ2-7, reads EAGVTQSPTHLIKTRGQQATLRCSPISGHTSVYWYQQALGLGLQFLLWYDEGEERNRGNFPPRFSGRQFPNYSSELNVNALELEDSALYLCASSPGTGKSLEQYFGPGTRLTVT.

In this sample, this clone turned up once. This rearrangement joins TRBV7-2 to TRBJ1-2; D is perhaps TRBD1 (6 bases). V was trimmed by 1 base and J by 6 bases, leaving 9 bases between them. Germline V CDR1 and CDR2: SGHTA, FQGNSA. This CDR3 spans 13 amino acids. CDR3 protein: CASSLEGGHGYTF. CDR3 DNA sequence: TGTGCCAGCAGCTTAGAGGGGGGGCATGGCTACACCTTC.

The chain combines TRBV7-2 with TRBJ2-3, with 12 bases lining up with TRBD2. V shed 5 bases and J 7 bases; nucleotides not matched to a gene: 10. The V gene's germline CDR1 is SGHTA and CDR2 FQGNSA. The CDR3 loop spans 16 amino acids. The CDR3 region is CASSLASGGASYTQYF. Written as DNA, the CDR3 is TGTGCCAGCAGCCTCGCTAGCGGGGGGGCCTCATATACGCAGTATTTT.

The chain is built from TRBV7-2 and TRBJ1-5, with TRBD1 matching over 8 bases. CDR3 length equals 15 residues. V dropped 4 bases and J dropped 4; count of bases not matched to a gene: 6. CDR1 is SGHTA and CDR2 is FQGNSA in the germline V gene. The CDR3, as DNA: TGTGCCAGCAGCTCTGAAACAGGGGGAAATCAGCCCCAGCATTTT. Protein sequence: CASSSETGGNQPQHF.

The chain links TRBV11-2 to TRBJ2-1; D is unresolved. CDR1 is SGHAT and CDR2 is FQNNGV in the germline V gene. The V gene lost 5 bases and the J gene lost 6 bases, with 5 bases spanning the gap. This CDR3 is 11 amino acids long. CDR3 nucleotides: TGTGCCAGCAGCCTCTTCAATGAGCAGTTCTTC. The encoded protein is CASSLFNEQFF.

As for this clone: At the DNA level, this CDR3 is encoded by other sequences in the same sample as well. The chain carries TRBV3-1 (or the pseudogene TRBV3-2) and TRBJ2-2, with unresolved D. The CDR3 is 13 residues long. Trimming shortened V by 1 base and J by 5 bases, and 5 bases separated the two germline ends. Germline values: CDR1 LGHDT, CDR2 YNNKEL (reference sequence). CDR3 sequence: CASSQVGTGELFF. The CDR3 DNA follows: TGTGCCAGCAGCCAAGTCGGTACCGGGGAGCTGTTTTTT.

The chain recombines TRBV20-1 with TRBJ2-3; D ambiguous. Looked up from germline, CDR1 is DFQATT and CDR2 is SNEGSKA (reference sequence). The CDR3 is made up of 11 amino acids. CDR3 nucleotide sequence: TGCAGCGTGCTCCTAGTAAATACGCAGTATTTT. Translation gives CSVLLVNTQYF.

This clone appeared once. This rearrangement joins TRBV10-3 to TRBJ1-2, with D tentatively TRBD1 (6 bases). Germline V lookup: CDR1 ENHRY, CDR2 SYGVKD. CDR3 length: 12 residues. V gave up 6 bases and J gave up 8 bases, with 13 bases separating them. The CDR3 DNA reads TGTGCCATCAGCGCAGGGGAAGGAGGCTACACCTTC. Protein: CAISAGEGGYTF.

The chain links TRBV6-5 to TRBJ1-6; unclear D gene. Looked up from germline, CDR1 is MNHEY and CDR2 is SVGAGI. This CDR3 region has 14 residues. V was shortened by 4 bases and J by 0 bases, with 4 bases between the two germline ends. CDR3 nucleotide sequence: TGTGCCAGCAGTTGGGCCTCCTATAATTCACCCCTCCACTTT. It encodes CASSWASYNSPLHF.

The table lists this clone with a count of one. The chain has TRBV14 and TRBJ2-3; 11 bases match TRBD2. The CDR3 runs 15 residues. The V gene end was trimmed by 4 bases and the J gene end by 5 bases; junction bases not matched to a gene: 5. Per the germline V gene, CDR1 is SGHDN and CDR2 is FVKESK. The CDR3, as DNA: TGTGCCAGCAGCCGAACTAGCGGGGGAGGAGATACGCAGTATTTT. Translated, it gives CASSRTSGGGDTQYF.

This clone was found once. The chain links TRBV25-1 to TRBJ1-2; TRBD1 might be the D (6 bases). V dropped 1 base and J dropped 6 bases, with 15 bases sitting between them. CDR1 MGHDK and CDR2 SYGVNS come from the germline V gene. The CDR3 extends over 15 amino acids. CDR3 bases: TGTGCCAGCAGTGAATCGGGGGGCTCGCCTGATGGCTACACCTTC. Protein product: CASSESGGSPDGYTF.